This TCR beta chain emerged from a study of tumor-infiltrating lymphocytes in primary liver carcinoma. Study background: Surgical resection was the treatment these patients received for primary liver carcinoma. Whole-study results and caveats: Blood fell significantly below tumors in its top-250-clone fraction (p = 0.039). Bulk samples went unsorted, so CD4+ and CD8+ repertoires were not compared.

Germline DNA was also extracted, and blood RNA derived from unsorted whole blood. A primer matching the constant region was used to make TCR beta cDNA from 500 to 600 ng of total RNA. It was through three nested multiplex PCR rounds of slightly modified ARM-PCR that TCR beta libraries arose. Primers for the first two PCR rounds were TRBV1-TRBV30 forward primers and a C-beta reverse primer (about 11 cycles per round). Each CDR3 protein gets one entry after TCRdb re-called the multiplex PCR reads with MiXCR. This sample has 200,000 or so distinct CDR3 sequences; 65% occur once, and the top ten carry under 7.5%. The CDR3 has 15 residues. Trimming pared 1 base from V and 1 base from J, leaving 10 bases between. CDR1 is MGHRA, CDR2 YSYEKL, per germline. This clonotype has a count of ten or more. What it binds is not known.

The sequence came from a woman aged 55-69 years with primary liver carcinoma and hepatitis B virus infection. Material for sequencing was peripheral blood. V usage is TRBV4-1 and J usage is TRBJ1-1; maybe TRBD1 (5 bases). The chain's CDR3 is CASSQGRQTNTEAFF. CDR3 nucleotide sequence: TGCGCCAGCAGCCAAGGGCGACAGACGAACACTGAAGCTTTCTTT.